This paragraph reports one T cell receptor (beta chain). Its specificity is not known. The library protocol tagged individual cDNA molecules with unique molecular identifiers. In TCRdb, the 5' RACE reads were re-called with MiXCR into one record per CDR3 protein. Of roughly 83,000 distinct CDR3 sequences in the sample, approximately 12% are singletons; the top ten hold approximately 4.4%. These data come from a study of early T cells in non-severe SARS-CoV-2 infection. Background on the study: Chains stayed unpaired after sequencing of bulk RNA from unsorted whole blood. General observations from the study: Private and CD4 specificities were missed by VDJdb matching, which favored anti-spike CD8 responses.

This CDR3 is built from 15 residues. Germline loops: CDR1 SGHDN, CDR2 FVKESK. V gave up 0 bases and J gave up 4 bases, with 12 bases separating them. This TCR was sampled from an adult who was a healthcare worker with PCR-confirmed SARS-CoV-2 infection or an uninfected control (not recorded which). This sample comprised whole blood, obtained at baseline. V usage is TRBV14 and J usage is TRBJ1-1; no definite D call. CDR3 amino acids: CASSQDARLATEAFF. CDR3 DNA sequence: TGTGCCAGCAGCCAAGATGCCAGGTTGGCCACTGAAGCTTTCTTT.